The source of this T cell receptor beta chain is a study of T cells in Graves' hyperthyroidism and ophthalmopathy. Ten or more counts support this clonotype. Researchers amplified the TCR beta CDR3 regions from RNA transcripts. When the TCR CDR3 underwent first-round RT-PCR, the HTBI primer set was used. MiXCR, applied by TCRdb to the multiplex PCR reads, yields one record per CDR3 protein. Among hundreds of thousands of distinct CDR3 sequences listed, approximately 15% were seen once. Trimming took 4 bases from V and 2 from J; bases not matched to a gene: 2. Germline V gives CDR1 SGHRS, CDR2 YFSETQ. The CDR3 extends over 13 amino acids.

This sequence originates from a man between 18 and 35 years old with Graves' ophthalmopathy. Sequencing used blood. The rearrangement links TRBV5-1 to TRBJ2-7; 8 bases agree with TRBD2. CDR3 loop: CASSPAGAYEQYF. DNA of the CDR3: TGCGCCAGCAGCCCAGCGGGGGCCTACGAGCAGTACTTC.